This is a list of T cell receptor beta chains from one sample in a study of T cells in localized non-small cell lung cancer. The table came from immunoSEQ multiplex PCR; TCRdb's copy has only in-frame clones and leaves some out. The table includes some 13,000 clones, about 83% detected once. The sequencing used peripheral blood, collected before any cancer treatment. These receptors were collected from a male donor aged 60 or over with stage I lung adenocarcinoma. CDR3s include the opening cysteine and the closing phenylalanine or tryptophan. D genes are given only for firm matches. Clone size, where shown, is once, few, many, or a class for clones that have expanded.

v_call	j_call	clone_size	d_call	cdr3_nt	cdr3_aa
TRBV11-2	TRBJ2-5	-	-	TGTGCCAGCAGCTTAGAAGCAGGGGAAGAGACCCAGTACTTC	CASSLEAGEETQYF
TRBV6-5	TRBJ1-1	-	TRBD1	TGTGCCAGCTACAGGGGGAACACTGAAGCTTTCTTT	CASYRGNTEAFF
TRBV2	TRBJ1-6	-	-	TGTGCCAGCAGTGAGTGGGCGGGGTCACCCCTCCACTTT	CASSEWAGSPLHF
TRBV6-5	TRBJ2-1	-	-	TGTGCCAGCAGTTACTCGACTATCAATGAGCAGTTCTTC	CASSYSTINEQFF
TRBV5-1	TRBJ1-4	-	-	TGCGCCAGCAGCTCCGGTGGGGGATGTGAAAAACTGTTTTTT	CASSSGGGCEKLFF
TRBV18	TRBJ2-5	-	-	TGTGCCAGCTCACGGACGGATCAAGAGACCCAGTACTTC	CASSRTDQETQYF
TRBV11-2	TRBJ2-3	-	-	TGTGCCAGCAGCCACACCGATACGCAGTATTTT	CASSHTDTQYF
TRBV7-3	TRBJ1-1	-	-	TGTGCCAGCAGCTTAAACTCCAACACTGAAGCTTTCTTT	CASSLNSNTEAFF
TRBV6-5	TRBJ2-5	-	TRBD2	TGTGCCAGCAGTTACGGGCTAGCGGGAGATCCTGAGACCCAGTACTTC	CASSYGLAGDPETQYF
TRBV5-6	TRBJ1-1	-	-	TGTGCCAGCAGCTTGGCCTTATCTCGTGAAGCTTTCTTT	CASSLALSREAFF
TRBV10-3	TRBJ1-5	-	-	TGTGCCACAGGGGACAAGACGAGGGAGCCCCAGCATTTT	CATGDKTREPQHF
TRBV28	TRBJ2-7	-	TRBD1	TGTGCCAGCAAGTTGGGACAGGGGGTATACGAGCAGTACTTC	CASKLGQGVYEQYF
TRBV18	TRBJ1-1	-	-	TGTGCCAGCTCACCACGGGACGGACCAAGCACTGAAGCTTTCTTT	CASSPRDGPSTEAFF
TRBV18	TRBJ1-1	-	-	TGTGCCAGCTCACCTCGACAGGATACTGAAGCTTTCTTT	CASSPRQDTEAFF
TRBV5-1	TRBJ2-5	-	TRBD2	TGCGCCAGCAGCCAGACAACGATAGCGGGAGGGTGGGAGGAGACCCAGTACTTC	CASSQTTIAGGWEETQYF
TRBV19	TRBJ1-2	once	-	TGTGCCAGTAGTAGGGGCAGGGACTATGGCTACACCTTC	CASSRGRDYGYTF
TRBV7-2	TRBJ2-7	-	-	TGTGCCAGCAGCTTATCAAGGGCCCGGGGGTACGAGCAGTACTTC	CASSLSRARGYEQYF
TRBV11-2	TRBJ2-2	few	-	TGTGCCAGCAAGCGACGAACCGCCGGGGAGCTGTTTTTT	CASKRRTAGELFF
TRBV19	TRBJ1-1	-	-	TGTGCCAGTAGTACCCCGGGACGCCCCCGGGACACTGAAGCTTTCTTT	CASSTPGRPRDTEAFF
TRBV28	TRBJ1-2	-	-	TGTGCCAGCTCCTCAACGGCGGTAAACTATGGCTACACCTTC	CASSSTAVNYGYTF
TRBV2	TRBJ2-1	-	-	TGTGCCAGCAAAGAAGGTCCCCATGTCGATGAGCAGTTCTTC	CASKEGPHVDEQFF
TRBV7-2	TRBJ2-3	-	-	TGTGCCAGCAGCTTAGCGCCCCGTCCTAGCTCCCCAGATACGCAGTATTTT	CASSLAPRPSSPDTQYF
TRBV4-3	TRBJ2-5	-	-	TGCGCCAGCAGCCAAGCCCCTAGTAGTCGAGAGACCCAGTACTTC	CASSQAPSSRETQYF
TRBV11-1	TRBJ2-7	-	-	TGTGCCAGCAGCTTGGGGGCGGGAGCGGACGAGCAGTACTTC	CASSLGAGADEQYF
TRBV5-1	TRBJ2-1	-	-	TGCGCCAGCAGCTTGGACCCCCGGCAAGAGCAGTTCTTC	CASSLDPRQEQFF
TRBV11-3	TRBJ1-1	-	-	TGTGCCAGCAGCTTTCGGGTCGGGTATGGAAGCAGGGGCAGCACTGAAGCTTTCTTT	CASSFRVGYGSRGSTEAFF
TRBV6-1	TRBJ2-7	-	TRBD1	TGTGCCAGCAGCCCACCGAGTGGACAGGGGTACGAGCAGTACTTC	CASSPPSGQGYEQYF
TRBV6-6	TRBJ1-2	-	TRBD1	TGTGCCAGCAGCTTCGACAGGGCCCCCTATGGCTACACCTTC	CASSFDRAPYGYTF
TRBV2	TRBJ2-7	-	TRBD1	TGTGCCAGCAGGTCACAGGGGCGAGGCGAGCAGTACTTC	CASRSQGRGEQYF
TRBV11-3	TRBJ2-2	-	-	TGTGCCAGCAGCTTAGTTAGCGAGAACACCGGGGAGCTGTTTTTT	CASSLVSENTGELFF
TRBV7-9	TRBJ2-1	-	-	TGTGCCAGCAGCTTCAGGGGAGGGTTCAATGAGCAGTTCTTC	CASSFRGGFNEQFF
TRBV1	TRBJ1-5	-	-	TGCACCAGCAGCCCTAGACCGTGGGGGGGCAATCAGCCCCAGCATTTT	CTSSPRPWGGNQPQHF
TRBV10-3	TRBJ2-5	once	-	TGTGCCACCCTCCGGGACTTTCAAGAGACCCAGTACTTC	CATLRDFQETQYF
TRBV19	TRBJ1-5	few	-	TGTGCCAGTAGTATCCGGGACTGGTGGAGCAATCAGCCCCAGCATTTT	CASSIRDWWSNQPQHF